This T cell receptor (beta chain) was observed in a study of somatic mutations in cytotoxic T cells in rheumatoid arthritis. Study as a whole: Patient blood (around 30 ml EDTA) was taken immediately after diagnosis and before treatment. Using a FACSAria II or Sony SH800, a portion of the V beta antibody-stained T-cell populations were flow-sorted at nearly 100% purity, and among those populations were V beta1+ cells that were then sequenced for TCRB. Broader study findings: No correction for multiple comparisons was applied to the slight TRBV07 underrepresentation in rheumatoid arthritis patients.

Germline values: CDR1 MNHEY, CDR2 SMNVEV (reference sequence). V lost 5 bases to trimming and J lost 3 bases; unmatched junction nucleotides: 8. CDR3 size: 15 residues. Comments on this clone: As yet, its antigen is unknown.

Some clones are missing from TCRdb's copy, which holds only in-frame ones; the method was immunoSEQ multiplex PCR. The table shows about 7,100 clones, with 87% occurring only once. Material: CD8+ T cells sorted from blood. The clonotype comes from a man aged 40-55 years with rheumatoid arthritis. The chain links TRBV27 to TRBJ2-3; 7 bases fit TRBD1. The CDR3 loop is CASSPRQGETDTQYF. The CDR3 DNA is TGTGCCAGCAGTCCTCGACAGGGTGAGACAGATACGCAGTATTTT.